Given below is one T cell receptor (beta chain) in context. Its specificity is not known. A junction boundary mismatches the germline segment, possibly from a read error. This specimen comes from a study of Graves' ophthalmopathy and Graves' hyperthyroidism. General study points: Ophthalmopathy progression was predicted by the model at about 70% sensitivity and about 72% specificity.

Germline V gene lookup returns CDR1 MDHEN and CDR2 SYDVKM. This CDR3 is 17 amino acids long. Amplification targeted the TCR beta CDR3 regions, with RNA transcripts as the source material. HTBI primers were employed in first-round RT-PCR, then a second-round multiplex PCR followed. Each CDR3 protein is one row after TCRdb ran MiXCR on the multiplex PCR reads. The sample has 500,000 to 600,000 distinct CDR3 sequences; approximately 37% are singletons. None of the included patients had other autoimmune diseases, uncontrolled infections, pregnancy or lactation, as these led to exclusion. As diagnostic evidence, clinical symptoms, serum thyroxine, TRAb, thyroid ultrasound and orbital computed tomography were relied upon.

The receptor was isolated from an adult man with Graves' hyperthyroidism. The sample consisted of peripheral blood or thyroid tissue (not recorded which). The V call is TRBV28, the J call TRBJ2-5; 16 nucleotides match TRBD2. The CDR3 sequence: CASSSTGTSGRGEIQYF. The DNA of the CDR3 is TGTGCCAGCAGTTCCACCGGGACTAGCGGGAGGGGAGAGATCCAGTACTTC.